Each of the 12 T cell receptor beta chains below was sequenced from the same sample in a study of OX40 agonist ivuxolimab in advanced cancers. Here immunoSEQ multiplex PCR was the method, and the copy in TCRdb shows in-frame clones only, minus some. Among around 40,000 clones listed, approximately 80% were seen once. Here the sequenced sample was CD4+ or CD8+ T cells sorted from blood, taken in a trial of the OX40 agonist ivuxolimab. The source of these receptors is an adult with an advanced solid tumor such as melanoma, head and neck, liver or kidney cancer.

This rearrangement joins TRBV6-1 to TRBJ1-5; the D gene is possibly TRBD1 (6 bases). CDR1 and CDR2 from the germline V gene are MNHNS and SASEGT. The CDR3 spans 15 residues. Trimming removed 3 bases from V and 2 bases from J, with 11 bases in between. The CDR3 nucleotides read TGTGCCAGCAGTGAGATCAGGGGAGGCAATCAGCCCCAGCATTTT. Amino acids: CASSEIRGGNQPQHF.

CDR3 amino acids: CASSRQVAEDEQFF. The CDR3 region has the DNA TGCGCCAGCAGCCGACAGGTAGCGGAGGATGAGCAGTTCTTC. The chain links TRBV10-1 to TRBJ2-1; possibly TRBD1 or TRBD2 for D (6 bases each). CDR1 is WNHNN and CDR2 is SYGVQD in the germline V gene (reference sequence). This CDR3 is 14 amino acids long. Trimming cost V 6 bases and J 8 bases, with 17 bases left between them.

By share of the sample, this clone is medium-sized. The gene calls are TRBV4-1 and TRBJ1-2; D is unresolved. The CDR3 has 17 residues. V lost 1 base and J 0 bases, leaving 15 bases between the germline ends. Germline V gene lookup returns CDR1 MGHRA and CDR2 YSYEKL. Written as DNA, the CDR3 is TGCGCCAGCAGCCAAGGTCTGACCCCGGGAGCTAACTATGGCTACACCTTC. Its translation: CASSQGLTPGANYGYTF.

The rearrangement joins TRBV27 to TRBJ1-4; 9 bases match TRBD1. The CDR3 consists of 18 residues. Germline-derived CDR1 and CDR2 are MNHEY and SMNVEV (reference sequence). The trim removed 3 bases at V and 2 bases at J, leaving 10 bases unmatched. In nucleotides, the CDR3 is TGTGCCAGCAGTTTTGCCAACACAGGGGGCCTCACTAATGAAAAACTGTTTTTT. It is translated as CASSFANTGGLTNEKLFF.

This clone was detected only once. The gene calls are TRBV10-3 and TRBJ1-1, with D unresolved. This CDR3 is built from 15 residues. Germline-derived CDR1 and CDR2 are ENHRY and SYGVKD. The V and J ends lost 7 bases and 4 bases respectively, with 19 bases between them. The CDR3 region is CAINPKNNRGTEAFF. The CDR3 DNA is TGTGCCATCAACCCCAAAAATAATCGGGGCACTGAAGCTTTCTTT.

The chain joins TRBV6-5 to TRBJ1-1, with D perhaps matching TRBD1 (5 bases). The CDR3 sequence is 11 residues long. The V gene lost 3 bases and the J gene lost 8 bases, with 7 bases spanning the gap. The V gene's germline CDR1 is MNHEY and CDR2 SVGAGI. The CDR3 DNA follows: TGTGCCAGCAGTTATGGGGGAGAAGCTTTCTTT. It codes for CASSYGGEAFF.

This clone was counted ten times or more. V and J are TRBV9 and TRBJ2-3, with D unclear. The CDR3 is made up of 14 amino acids. Germline V lookup: CDR1 SGDLS, CDR2 YYNGEE. V was cut by 2 bases and J by 6 bases, with 13 bases left in between. CDR3 region: CASSVLGYRDTQYF. The CDR3 coding sequence is TGTGCCAGCAGCGTCCTCGGGTATCGGGATACGCAGTATTTT.

This chain uses TRBV4-1 with TRBJ2-1; the match to TRBD2 covers 11 bases. V was clipped by 2 bases and J by 9 bases; unmatched bases: 15. Germline V gives CDR1 MGHRA, CDR2 YSYEKL. The CDR3 consists of 18 residues. In DNA form, the CDR3 reads TGCGCCAGCAGCCAATCCCTAGCGGGGGGCCCGATTAGAGGTGAGCAGTTCTTC. It encodes CASSQSLAGGPIRGEQFF.

The V and J genes are TRBV9 and TRBJ2-7, with 7 bases identical to TRBD1. Germline CDR1 reads SGDLS; CDR2 reads YYNGEE. The CDR3 spans 15 residues. J gave up 1 base and V 4 bases, and 8 bases lay outside the gene matches. This CDR3 is CASSPQDRVSYEQYF. In nucleotides, the CDR3 is TGTGCCAGCAGCCCTCAAGACAGGGTTTCCTACGAGCAGTACTTC.

The V gene is TRBV27, the J gene TRBJ1-1; a weak D match, TRBD1 (6 bases). This CDR3 is built from 14 residues. The germline V gene has CDR1 MNHEY and CDR2 SMNVEV (reference sequence). V dropped 7 bases and J dropped 4 bases, with 16 bases sitting between them. CDR3 DNA: TGTGCCAGCACCCCTGGGGGGACAACCACTGAAGCTTTCTTT. Translation: CASTPGGTTTEAFF.

The chain is built from TRBV15 and TRBJ2-7; 11 bases line up with TRBD2. Trimming cost V 4 bases and J 7 bases; bases outside gene matches: 12. CDR3 length: 16 amino acids. CDR1 and CDR2 from the germline V gene are LNHNV and YYDKDF (reference sequence). DNA of the CDR3: TGTGCCACCAGCACATATACTAGCGGGAGCGGGAGTGAGCAGTACTTC. Amino acids: CATSTYTSGSGSEQYF.

This clone has just a few counts. V and J are TRBV6-4 and TRBJ2-1; 9 positions match TRBD2. From germline, CDR1 is MRHNA and CDR2 SNTAGT. There are 15 residues in the CDR3. V shed 3 bases, J shed 0 bases, and the junction held 0 bases outside the gene matches. This CDR3 reads CASSEREGSYNEQFF. The CDR3 DNA sequence: TGTGCCAGCAGTGAGCGGGAGGGCTCCTACAATGAGCAGTTCTTC.